This record looks at one T cell receptor (beta chain) sequence and its context. The data stem from a study of TIL therapy for anti-PD-1-resistant metastatic lung cancer. Across the study: Tumors carried a median 1.5 non-synonymous mutations per megabase.

Documented time point: pre-treatment sample, taken before nivolumab and TIL therapy. Pleural nodules or supraclavicular lymph nodes made up most of the excised metastases sampled. Sequencing used immunoSEQ v3. Each library reached roughly 2 million read pairs, or about 5-6 million at deep level. Here immunoSEQ multiplex PCR was the method, and the copy in TCRdb shows in-frame clones only, minus some. The sample includes tens of thousands of clones, 60% to 85% of them seen just once. CDR3 length equals 13 residues. Trimming stripped 4 bases from V and 4 bases from J, with 11 bases between. Germline CDR1 and CDR2: SGHRS and YFSETQ.

Sequenced here: tumor tissue, sampled at baseline. This chain links TRBV5-1 with TRBJ1-2; maybe TRBD1 (5 bases). The receptor was derived from a person aged 25-85 years with non-small cell lung cancer. CDR3 in amino acids: CASSTGSPYGYTF. CDR3 sequence (DNA): TGCGCCAGCAGCACAGGTAGTCCCTATGGCTACACCTTC. The full variable domain, its missing parts supplied by reference TRBV5-1 and TRBJ1-2, is KAGVTQTPRYLIKTRGQQVTLSCSPISGHRSVSWYQQTPGQGLQFLFEYFSETQRNKGNFPGRFSGRQFSNSRSEMNVSTLELGDSALYLCASSTGSPYGYTFGSGTRLTVV.